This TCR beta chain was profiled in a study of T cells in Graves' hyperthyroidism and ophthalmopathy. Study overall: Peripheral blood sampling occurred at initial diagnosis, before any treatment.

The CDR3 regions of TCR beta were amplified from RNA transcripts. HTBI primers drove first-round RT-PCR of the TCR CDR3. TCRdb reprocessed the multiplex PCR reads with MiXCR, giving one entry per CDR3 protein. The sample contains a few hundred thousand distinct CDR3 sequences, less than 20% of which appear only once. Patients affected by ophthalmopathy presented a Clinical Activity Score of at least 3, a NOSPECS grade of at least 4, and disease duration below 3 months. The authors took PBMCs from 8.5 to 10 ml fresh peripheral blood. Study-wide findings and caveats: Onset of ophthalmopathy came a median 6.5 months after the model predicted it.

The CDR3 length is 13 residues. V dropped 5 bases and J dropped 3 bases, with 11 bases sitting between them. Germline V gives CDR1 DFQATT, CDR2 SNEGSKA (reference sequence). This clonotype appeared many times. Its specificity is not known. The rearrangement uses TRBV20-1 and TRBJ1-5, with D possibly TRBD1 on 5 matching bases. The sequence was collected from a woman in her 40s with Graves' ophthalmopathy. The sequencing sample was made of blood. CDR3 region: CSAPDSINQPQHF. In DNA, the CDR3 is TGCAGTGCTCCTGACAGCATCAATCAGCCCCAGCATTTT.